This record looks at one T cell receptor beta chain sequence and its context. The entry originates in a study of blood T cell repertoires in COVID-19. Across the study: From the United States, Italy and Spain came samples of acute and convalescent COVID-19. T cells, B-cell-depleted T cells, or PBMCs provided the cDNA or gDNA that served as material.

J lost 1 base, V lost 3 bases, and 8 bases had no gene match. This CDR3 comprises 18 residues. The V gene's germline CDR1 is SGHVS and CDR2 FQNEAQ. The assay was immunoSEQ multiplex PCR, and TCRdb's table has in-frame clones only and misses some. The sample records 150,000 to 200,000 clones, around nine tenths being singletons. V and J are TRBV7-8 and TRBJ2-3; TRBD2 matches at 12 bases. The sequencing input was PBMCs or T cells enriched from blood (not recorded which). The receptor comes from a woman between 18 and 29 years old who had recovered from COVID-19. CDR3: CASSFGASGRGGTDTQYF. CDR3 sequence (DNA): TGTGCCAGCAGCTTTGGGGCTAGCGGGAGGGGGGGCACAGATACGCAGTATTTT.